Each of the 28 T cell receptor beta chains below was sequenced from the same sample in a study of cytomegalovirus exposure and HLA in healthy donors (dated by TCRdb to 2015 to 2018). To prepare the library, the immunoSEQ multiplex PCR assay was applied. For the multiplex PCR, a mixture combining 60 forward primers for TCR Vbeta segments and 13 reverse primers for TCR Jbeta segments was used. This immuneACCESS table, as held by TCRdb, lists in-frame sequences with V and J called but not all clones. Of the missing ones, under half trace to an unresolved V gene in checked studies; the others have no known cause. The sample records some 100,000 clones, around 85% of which are singletons. The ten largest make up around 1.9% of the sample. Material: PBMCs. The receptors were gathered from a man aged 18 to 30 in good health and CMV-seronegative.

The chain recombines TRBV28 with TRBJ1-1; 9 bases agree with TRBD1. The junction had 13 bases not matched to a gene; V was cut back by 6 bases and J by 5 bases. The CDR3 is 16 residues long. Germline V lookup: CDR1 MDHEN, CDR2 SYDVKM. The CDR3 spells CASSSNRQGVETEAFF. The CDR3 DNA sequence: TGTGCCAGCAGCAGCAACAGACAGGGGGTAGAAACTGAAGCTTTCTTT.

J is TRBJ1-5 and V is TRBV27; unclear D gene. The CDR3 loop spans 13 amino acids. CDR1 is MNHEY, CDR2 SMNVEV, per germline (reference sequence). V was cut by 3 bases and J by 7 bases, with 10 bases left in between. CDR3 in amino acids: CASSFSGVQPQHF. The CDR3 nucleotides are TGTGCCAGCAGTTTTTCCGGGGTCCAGCCCCAGCATTTT.

The chain uses TRBV7-9 and TRBJ1-2, with 8 bases matching TRBD1. CDR1 and CDR2 (germline): SEHNR, FQNEAQ (reference sequence). Unmatched junction bases numbered 8, after V lost 5 bases and J lost 6 bases. The CDR3 has 14 amino acids. CDR3 DNA sequence: TGTGCCAGCAGCACCGAAGGGACAGGTGATGGCTACACCTTC. It encodes CASSTEGTGDGYTF.

The V gene is TRBV10-3, the J gene TRBJ2-1; TRBD2 matches at 8 bases. The CDR3 contains 17 residues. The J segment lost 8 bases and the V segment lost 0 bases, leaving 12 bases of the junction unmatched. CDR1 ENHRY and CDR2 SYGVKD come from the germline V gene. This chain's CDR3 is CAISESLAGSGPHEQFF. The CDR3 region has the DNA TGTGCCATCAGTGAGTCTTTAGCGGGAAGTGGGCCCCATGAGCAGTTCTTC.

This clone was seen only a few times. The V call is TRBV6-1, the J call TRBJ1-4; possible D gene TRBD1, 6 bases. V lost 10 bases, J lost 7 bases, and 13 bases lay in between. The CDR3 has 12 amino acids. Germline values: CDR1 MNHNS, CDR2 SASEGT. CDR3 in amino acids: CAITTGSEKLFF. As DNA, the CDR3 is TGTGCCATTACGACAGGATCTGAAAAACTGTTTTTT.

This sequence joins TRBV6-6 and TRBJ2-3, with a weak D call TRBD2 (7 bases). V lost 6 bases, J lost 4 bases, and 14 bases lay in between. CDR3 length: 14 residues. Germline loops: CDR1 MNHNY, CDR2 SVGAGI (reference sequence). CDR3 protein: CASRLTGRADTQYF. The CDR3 coding sequence is TGTGCCAGCAGACTCACAGGGAGGGCAGATACGCAGTATTTT.

The V and J genes are TRBV6-1 and TRBJ2-1; TRBD2 might be the D (5 bases). The CDR3 contains 14 residues. CDR1 MNHNS and CDR2 SASEGT come from the germline V gene. Trimming pared 6 bases from V and 0 bases from J, leaving 9 bases between. CDR3 loop: CASRDSVSYNEQFF. DNA for the CDR3: TGTGCCAGCAGGGACTCCGTCTCCTACAATGAGCAGTTCTTC.

This chain links TRBV19 with TRBJ2-1; 7 bases line up with TRBD1. CDR3 length equals 16 residues. Germline V gene data show CDR1 as LNHDA and CDR2 as SQIVND (reference sequence). The trim removed 6 bases at V and 7 bases at J, leaving 15 bases unmatched. As DNA, the CDR3 is TGTGCCAGTAGGGGAGTAACAGGGGAGACGGGGAATGAGCAGTTCTTC. Translation: CASRGVTGETGNEQFF.

This clone was observed a handful of times. The chain uses TRBV6-1 and TRBJ2-1, with 11 bases that match TRBD2. Trimming at V came to 6 bases and at J to 7 bases, leaving 2 bases not matched to a gene. This CDR3 has 13 residues. Germline lookup yields CDR1 MNHNS and CDR2 SASEGT. CDR3 sequence (DNA): TGTGCCAGCAGGCCTAGCGGGAGGAATGAGCAGTTCTTC. As protein: CASRPSGRNEQFF.

The rearrangement uses TRBV19 and TRBJ1-1; D possibly corresponds to TRBD1 (5 bases). CDR1 is LNHDA and CDR2 is SQIVND in the germline V gene (reference sequence). V was trimmed by 3 bases and J by 1 base, leaving 18 bases between them. This CDR3 has 17 amino acids. DNA for the CDR3: TGTGCCAGTAGTATTTATCTCGGTGACAGCCCGAACACTGAAGCTTTCTTT. It yields the protein CASSIYLGDSPNTEAFF.

The chain combines TRBV7-9 with TRBJ1-1, with 11 bases identical to TRBD1. Germline values: CDR1 SEHNR, CDR2 FQNEAQ (reference sequence). J was trimmed by 5 bases and V by 5 bases; bases with no gene match: 7. The CDR3 is 15 residues long. The chain's CDR3 is CASSRRGQGATEAFF. In DNA, the CDR3 is TGTGCCAGCAGCAGGAGAGGACAGGGGGCGACTGAAGCTTTCTTT.

V and J are TRBV5-1 and TRBJ1-6; 8 nucleotides agree with TRBD1. Germline V CDR1 and CDR2: SGHRS, YFSETQ. The CDR3 runs 14 residues. Trimming removed 3 bases from V and 9 bases from J; junction bases left unmatched: 5. For the CDR3, the DNA is TGCGCCAGCAGCTCCCAGGGGGCAGGTTCACCCCTCCACTTT. As protein: CASSSQGAGSPLHF.

There are a few counts of this clone. The J gene is TRBJ2-5, the V gene TRBV14; 11 bases line up with TRBD2. This CDR3 spans 17 amino acids. With 3 bases clipped from V and 4 bases from J, the junction kept 10 bases outside the gene matches. Germline CDR1 and CDR2: SGHDN and FVKESK. CDR3 sequence (DNA): TGTGCCAGCAGCCACGTAGCGGGAGGGCGTGGTCGAGAGACCCAGTACTTC. Its protein product is CASSHVAGGRGRETQYF.

The gene calls are TRBV25-1 and TRBJ1-1, with D perhaps TRBD1 (6 bases). Germline values: CDR1 MGHDK, CDR2 SYGVNS. This CDR3 spans 13 amino acids. V lost 6 bases, J lost 7 bases, and 15 bases lay in between. This CDR3 reads CASRQGGYGEAFF. CDR3 bases: TGTGCCAGCAGACAGGGTGGATACGGTGAAGCTTTCTTT.

V gene TRBV9 combines with J gene TRBJ2-3, with no clear D. Germline V gene sequence: CDR1 SGDLS, CDR2 YYNGEE. Trimming pared 0 bases from V and 1 base from J, leaving 12 bases between. The CDR3 is made up of 16 amino acids. The DNA for the CDR3 is TGTGCCAGCAGCGTAGATGGGCGAACCCGCACAGATACGCAGTATTTT. It codes for CASSVDGRTRTDTQYF.

The CDR3 DNA reads TGCGCCAGCAGCTTGACTATTTCCACAGATACGCAGTATTTT. Residues: CASSLTISTDTQYF. The chain employs TRBV5-1 and TRBJ2-3; D gene ambiguous. CDR3 size: 14 residues. The V gene's germline CDR1 is SGHRS and CDR2 YFSETQ. Trimming pared 1 base from V and 2 bases from J, leaving 8 bases between. The complete variable domain, with remaining parts taken from reference TRBV5-1 and TRBJ2-3, reads KAGVTQTPRYLIKTRGQQVTLSCSPISGHRSVSWYQQTPGQGLQFLFEYFSETQRNKGNFPGRFSGRQFSNSRSEMNVSTLELGDSALYLCASSLTISTDTQYFGPGTRLTVL.

The chain links TRBV5-1 to TRBJ2-6; 7 bases line up with TRBD1. Germline lookup yields CDR1 SGHRS and CDR2 YFSETQ. With 4 bases clipped from V and 1 base from J, the junction kept 2 bases outside the gene matches. The CDR3 consists of 15 residues. CDR3 in DNA: TGCGCCAGCAGCCGACAGGGTTCTGGGGCCAACGTCCTGACTTTC. It codes for CASSRQGSGANVLTF.

The V and J genes are TRBV19 and TRBJ2-7; possibly TRBD2 for D (5 bases). V was trimmed by 4 bases and J by 0 bases, leaving 16 bases between them. This CDR3 is built from 16 residues. Germline V gene data show CDR1 as LNHDA and CDR2 as SQIVND (reference sequence). The CDR3, as DNA: TGTGCCAGTAGTACCTTGGGAGCCTCTAACTCCTACGAGCAGTACTTC. Its translation: CASSTLGASNSYEQYF.

V usage is TRBV5-1 and J usage is TRBJ1-2; D not certain. Germline-derived CDR1 and CDR2 are SGHRS and YFSETQ. Trimming removed 0 bases at V and 0 bases at J, with 6 bases between. The CDR3 covers 14 residues. The CDR3 region is CASSLVQPNYGYTF. The DNA for the CDR3 is TGCGCCAGCAGCTTGGTACAGCCTAACTATGGCTACACCTTC.

In the case of this clone: The junction departs from germline at one end; a sequencing error may be responsible. The rearrangement uses TRBV7-7 and TRBJ2-5, with a possible D match to TRBD1 (5 bases). Germline V gives CDR1 SSHAT, CDR2 FNYEAQ (reference sequence). The CDR3 has 14 residues. This CDR3 reads CASSPGLPGETQYF. The CDR3 DNA reads TGTGCTAGCAGCCCCGGTCTCCCAGGGGAGACCCAGTACTTC.

The chain recombines TRBV6-5 with TRBJ1-2; TRBD1 agrees at 9 bases. With 4 bases clipped from V and 4 bases from J, the junction kept 7 bases outside the gene matches. This CDR3 has 15 residues. The germline V gene encodes CDR1 MNHEY and CDR2 SVGAGI. CDR3 DNA: TGTGCCAGCAGTTCTCCGGGACAGGGTTTCTATGGCTACACCTTC. Translation: CASSSPGQGFYGYTF.

This clone was seen only a few times. V and J are TRBV4-3 and TRBJ2-7; D possibly corresponds to TRBD2 (5 bases). Between the trimmed V and J ends, which lost 3 bases and 3 bases, there was a span of 9 bases. The CDR3 length is 13 residues. CDR1 is LGHNA, CDR2 YSLEER, per germline. The CDR3 region is CASSHGMGYEQYF. CDR3 DNA: TGCGCCAGCAGCCACGGGATGGGCTACGAGCAGTACTTC.

This sequence joins TRBV6-6 and TRBJ2-7; TRBD2 aligns across 12 bases. The V gene end was trimmed by 5 bases and the J gene end by 4 bases; junction bases not matched to a gene: 6. CDR1 and CDR2 from the germline V gene are MNHNY and SVGAGI (reference sequence). This CDR3 is built from 15 residues. The CDR3 loop reads CASSHTSGRSYEQYF. The CDR3 coding sequence is TGTGCCAGCAGTCATACTAGCGGGAGGTCGTACGAGCAGTACTTC.

This chain uses TRBV28 with TRBJ2-3; the D gene is possibly TRBD1 (6 bases). V lost 10 bases and J 2 bases, leaving 13 bases between the germline ends. This CDR3 has 13 residues. CDR1 and CDR2 from the germline V gene are MDHEN and SYDVKM. The CDR3 region is CANRAKFTDTQYF. The CDR3 DNA reads as TGTGCCAACAGGGCAAAATTCACAGATACGCAGTATTTT.

The chain recombines TRBV5-4 with TRBJ1-1; TRBD1 is a possible D gene (6 bases). CDR3 length: 16 residues. Germline CDR1 is SGHNT and CDR2 is YYREEE (reference sequence). The V and J ends lost 4 bases and 0 bases respectively, with 16 bases between them. CDR3 sequence reads: CASSPGLDRMNTEAFF. In DNA, the CDR3 is TGTGCCAGCAGCCCAGGGCTAGACAGGATGAACACTGAAGCTTTCTTT.

This clone was counted once. The genes are TRBV7-8 and TRBJ1-5, with D uncertain. Germline values: CDR1 SGHVS, CDR2 FQNEAQ. The CDR3 loop spans 15 amino acids. Trimming pared 5 bases from V and 1 base from J, leaving 12 bases between. The DNA of the CDR3 is TGTGCCAGCAGCCCACGCCGGGTGAGCAATCAGCCCCAGCATTTT. Protein: CASSPRRVSNQPQHF. Using reference TRBV7-8 and TRBJ1-5 for the parts outside the CDR3, the full variable domain is GAGVSQSPRYKVAKRGQDVALRCDPISGHVSLFWYQQALGQGPEFLTYFQNEAQLDKSGLPSDRFFAERPEGSVSTLKIQRTQQEDSAVYLCASSPRRVSNQPQHFGDGTRLSIL.

The chain combines TRBV6-6 with TRBJ2-1; 8 bases are shared with TRBD2. The germline V gene has CDR1 MNHNY and CDR2 SVGAGI (reference sequence). This CDR3 has 14 residues. V gave up 7 bases and J gave up 10 bases; unmatched junction bases: 12. CDR3 sequence reads: CASTPGTSSGEQFF. Written as DNA, the CDR3 is TGTGCCAGCACTCCCGGGACTAGTAGCGGAGAGCAGTTCTTC.

A single count supports this clone. The chain carries TRBV6-5 and TRBJ2-7, with 8 bases aligning to TRBD1. This CDR3 contains 15 residues. Germline CDR1 reads MNHEY; CDR2 reads SVGAGI. Losses at the gene ends were 0 bases for V and 6 bases for J; bases not matched to a gene: 7. CDR3 amino acids: CASSYSPQGASEQYF. The CDR3 DNA follows: TGTGCCAGCAGTTACTCCCCCCAGGGGGCGTCCGAGCAGTACTTC.